The 32 T cell receptor beta chains reported below all come from one sample, sequenced in a study of neurological immune-mediated disorders. TCRdb ran MiXCR on the 5' RACE reads and lists one entry per CDR3 protein. The table has roughly 3,900 distinct CDR3 sequences, less than 35% seen once; the top ten hold 35% to 45%. The sample was CD8+ T cells from blood. The receptor source for this set is a man aged 50 to 59 with HTLV-1-associated myelopathy (HAM/TSP).

The genes are TRBV10-3 and TRBJ1-2; D unclear. The CDR3 is 15 residues long. The V and J ends lost 4 bases and 3 bases respectively, with 15 bases between them. Germline V gene data show CDR1 as ENHRY and CDR2 as SYGVKD. The CDR3: CAISAGLPGDYGYTF. The CDR3 coding sequence is TGTGCCATCAGTGCAGGACTGCCAGGTGACTATGGCTACACCTTC.

This clonotype was counted a few times. The J gene is TRBJ2-7, the V gene TRBV7-8; 7 positions agree with TRBD1. Per the germline V gene, CDR1 is SGHVS and CDR2 is FQNEAQ. The CDR3 sequence is 18 residues long. The J segment lost 0 bases and the V segment lost 5 bases, leaving 16 bases of the junction unmatched. The CDR3 reads CASSTRDSSILTSYEQYF. The CDR3 DNA is TGTGCCAGCAGCACCCGGGACAGTTCCATTCTTACCTCCTACGAGCAGTACTTC. Filled out from reference TRBV7-8 and TRBJ2-7, the complete variable domain reads GAGVSQSPRYKVAKRGQDVALRCDPISGHVSLFWYQQALGQGPEFLTYFQNEAQLDKSGLPSDRFFAERPEGSVSTLKIQRTQQEDSAVYLCASSTRDSSILTSYEQYFGPGTRLTVT.

This clonotype came up many times. J is TRBJ1-1 and V is TRBV7-3, with D possibly being TRBD1 (5 bases). This CDR3 has 12 amino acids. Germline V gene lookup returns CDR1 SGHTA and CDR2 FQGTGA. Trimming removed 8 bases at V and 3 bases at J, with 10 bases between. CDR3 DNA: TGTGCCAGCGCGGGGGAGGACACTGAAGCTTTCTTT. Amino acids: CASAGEDTEAFF.

The chain has TRBV4-2 and TRBJ2-1, with D unclear. V lost 0 bases, J lost 0 bases, and 9 bases lay in between. CDR1 and CDR2 (germline): LGHNA, YNFKEQ. The CDR3 is 16 residues long. CDR3 bases: TGTGCCAGCAGCCAAGACGACATCAGCTCCTACAATGAGCAGTTCTTC. Amino acid sequence: CASSQDDISSYNEQFF.

The chain employs TRBV7-6 and TRBJ2-1; tentatively, D is TRBD1 (6 bases). V was trimmed by 2 bases and J by 2 bases, leaving 10 bases between them. The germline CDR1 and CDR2 sequences are SGHVS and FNYEAQ. The CDR3 consists of 15 residues. The CDR3 here is CASSLRAGAYNEQFF. The DNA for the CDR3 is TGTGCCAGCAGCTTAAGGGCAGGGGCCTACAATGAGCAGTTCTTC.

The chain links TRBV7-9 to TRBJ1-2; TRBD1 agrees at 8 bases. Germline loops: CDR1 SEHNR, CDR2 FQNEAQ (reference sequence). With V trimmed by 10 bases and J by 7 bases, 17 bases remained unmatched. The CDR3 spans 15 residues. Written as DNA, the CDR3 is TGTGCCACCCCGCCGCAGGGGGCCGTAGGGGGTGGCTACACCTTC. Encoded protein: CATPPQGAVGGGYTF.

In this sample, this clonotype turned up many times. V gene TRBV4-1 combines with J gene TRBJ2-7; unclear D gene. V was pared by 0 bases and J by 7 bases, with 10 bases between. The CDR3 length is 13 residues. Germline V CDR1 and CDR2: MGHRA, YSYEKL. In DNA, the CDR3 is TGCGCCAGCAGCCAAGATCTCGTGGGAGAGCAGTACTTC. Translating gives CASSQDLVGEQYF.

This clonotype has only a few counts. The V gene is TRBV6-5, the J gene TRBJ1-1; no definite D call. Germline V CDR1 and CDR2: MNHEY, SVGAGI. The CDR3 length is 13 residues. V was cut by 0 bases and J by 3 bases, with 5 bases left in between. The chain's CDR3 is CASSYSSYTEAFF. Written as DNA, the CDR3 is TGTGCCAGCAGTTACTCGAGTTACACTGAAGCTTTCTTT.

This clonotype was seen many times. The V and J genes are TRBV27 and TRBJ2-7; D unresolved. The germline V gene has CDR1 MNHEY and CDR2 SMNVEV (reference sequence). The V gene lost 0 bases and the J gene lost 4 bases, with 16 bases spanning the gap. The CDR3 is made up of 16 amino acids. For the CDR3, the DNA is TGTGCCAGCAGTTTATCTAGAGGAATCCGAAAATACGAGCAGTACTTC. This encodes CASSLSRGIRKYEQYF.

The chain employs TRBV7-9 and TRBJ1-5; D gene unclear. The ends were cut back, 8 bases at V and 7 bases at J, with 12 bases in the middle. CDR3 length equals 12 residues. Germline CDR1 is SEHNR and CDR2 is FQNEAQ (reference sequence). The CDR3 loop reads CASGLSWQPQHF. CDR3 in DNA: TGTGCCAGCGGGTTATCGTGGCAGCCCCAGCATTTT.

This clonotype was seen many times. This sequence joins TRBV12-3 or TRBV12-4 and TRBJ2-5; 7 positions agree with TRBD2. J gave up 2 bases and V 8 bases, and 2 bases lay outside the gene matches. CDR3 length equals 12 residues. As DNA, the CDR3 is TGTGCCAGCGGGGGGGGGCAAGAGACCCAGTACTTC. Protein sequence: CASGGGQETQYF.

This chain uses TRBV27 with TRBJ2-7, with 12 nucleotides matching TRBD2. The CDR3 loop spans 16 amino acids. V dropped 7 bases and J dropped 4; count of bases not matched to a gene: 11. CDR1 is MNHEY and CDR2 is SMNVEV in the germline V gene (reference sequence). CDR3 amino acids: CASTPGASGGAYEQYF. CDR3 nucleotides: TGTGCCAGCACCCCGGGGGCTAGCGGGGGGGCGTACGAGCAGTACTTC.

This clonotype was picked up many times. The rearrangement joins TRBV20-1 to TRBJ2-7; maybe TRBD2 (6 bases). Germline V gene data show CDR1 as DFQATT and CDR2 as SNEGSKA (reference sequence). The V end was cut by 6 bases, the J end by 0 bases, with 18 bases between. The CDR3 totals 15 residues. Here the CDR3 reads CSAQALLASSYEQYF. In DNA, the CDR3 is TGCAGTGCCCAGGCCCTGCTAGCGTCCTCCTACGAGCAGTACTTC.

In this sample, this clonotype is medium-sized. V gene TRBV20-1 combines with J gene TRBJ1-2, with D maybe TRBD1 (5 bases). This CDR3 is 15 amino acids long. Germline lookup yields CDR1 DFQATT and CDR2 SNEGSKA (reference sequence). The V end was cut by 0 bases, the J end by 2 bases, with 13 bases between. The CDR3, as DNA: TGCAGTGCTAGAGATCTCGATGGGGACAACTATGGCTACACCTTC. Translated: CSARDLDGDNYGYTF.

This clonotype was seen ten or more times. The chain joins TRBV5-1 to TRBJ2-7; 8 bases align to TRBD1. The ends lost 2 bases at V and 3 bases at J; junction bases unmatched: 4. This CDR3 spans 14 amino acids. Germline values: CDR1 SGHRS, CDR2 YFSETQ. CDR3 nucleotides: TGCGCCAGCAGCTTAGGACAGGGCCTCTACGAGCAGTACTTC. It specifies CASSLGQGLYEQYF.

The sample holds many counts of this clonotype. The chain links TRBV11-2 to TRBJ2-2, with 7 bases matching TRBD1. V shed 0 bases and J 6 bases; nucleotides not matched to a gene: 1. The CDR3 has 14 amino acids. Germline CDR1 SGHAT, CDR2 FQNNGV. As DNA, the CDR3 is TGTGCCAGCAGCTTAGAGCAGGGGGCCGGGGAGCTGTTTTTT. Translating it yields CASSLEQGAGELFF.

This clonotype was observed a handful of times. The chain combines TRBV7-6 with TRBJ1-2, with TRBD1 identical over 8 bases. The germline gives CDR1 SGHVS, CDR2 FNYEAQ. J lost 2 bases, V lost 4 bases, and 6 bases had no gene match. The CDR3 length is 15 residues. CDR3 nucleotides: TGTGCCAGCAGCTCACACAGGGGGGCCAACTATGGCTACACCTTC. Residues: CASSSHRGANYGYTF.

This clonotype was observed many times. The chain links TRBV5-1 to TRBJ2-1, with 8 bases lining up with TRBD2. This CDR3 comprises 14 residues. V dropped 4 bases and J dropped 7; count of bases not matched to a gene: 7. Germline lookup yields CDR1 SGHRS and CDR2 YFSETQ. CDR3 in amino acids: CASSDPGLGNEQFF. In nucleotides, the CDR3 is TGCGCCAGCAGCGACCCGGGACTAGGGAATGAGCAGTTCTTC.

By share, this clonotype counts as large. The chain uses TRBV2 and TRBJ2-3; weak D call: TRBD1 (6 bases). The germline V and J ends were trimmed by 1 base and 0 bases, with 8 bases remaining between them. The CDR3 extends over 15 amino acids. Germline CDR1 SNHLY, CDR2 FYNNEI. In nucleotides, the CDR3 is TGTGCCAGCAGTGAAGGGACAGCTAGCACAGATACGCAGTATTTT. This gives the protein CASSEGTASTDTQYF.

This clonotype is classed as medium-sized. The J gene is TRBJ2-5, the V gene TRBV7-9; possibly TRBD1 for D (6 bases). The germline CDR1 and CDR2 sequences are SEHNR and FQNEAQ (reference sequence). Trimming took off 5 bases at V and 3 bases at J, with 10 bases between the two ends. There are 13 residues in the CDR3. CDR3: CASSPDRKETQYF. CDR3 nucleotides: TGTGCCAGCAGCCCGGACAGAAAAGAGACCCAGTACTTC.

By share, this clonotype counts as medium-sized. This chain links TRBV28 with TRBJ2-1; D remains ambiguous. The CDR3 spans 13 residues. V was shortened by 2 bases and J by 6 bases, with 8 bases between the two germline ends. Looked up from germline, CDR1 is MDHEN and CDR2 is SYDVKM. This chain's CDR3 is CASSLQRLNEQFF. The CDR3 DNA is TGTGCCAGCAGTTTACAACGACTCAATGAGCAGTTCTTC.

The chain employs TRBV2 and TRBJ2-7; D remains ambiguous. The germline CDR1 and CDR2 sequences are SNHLY and FYNNEI. CDR3 length: 12 amino acids. Trimming took off 6 bases at V and 0 bases at J, with 6 bases between the two ends. The CDR3 sequence: CASRTDSYEQYF. The CDR3 bases are TGTGCCAGCAGGACGGACTCCTACGAGCAGTACTTC.

The V gene is TRBV19, the J gene TRBJ2-1, with 9 bases matching TRBD1. V lost 7 bases to trimming and J lost 3 bases; unmatched junction nucleotides: 7. This CDR3 has 15 residues. Germline CDR1 is LNHDA and CDR2 is SQIVND (reference sequence). CDR3 DNA: TGTGCCAGTACTCAGGACAGGGGACTCTACAATGAGCAGTTCTTC. This sequence encodes CASTQDRGLYNEQFF. The variable domain in full, completed from reference TRBV19 and TRBJ2-1, reads DGGITQSPKYLFRKEGQNVTLSCEQNLNHDAMYWYRQDPGQGLRLIYYSQIVNDFQKGDIAEGYSVSREKKESFPLTVTSAQKNPTAFYLCASTQDRGLYNEQFFGPGTRLTVL.

The table lists this clonotype with a few counts. The J gene is TRBJ2-7, the V gene TRBV7-9; D is perhaps TRBD2 (5 bases). V dropped 1 base and J dropped 4 bases, with 14 bases sitting between them. Germline lookup yields CDR1 SEHNR and CDR2 FQNEAQ (reference sequence). The CDR3 spans 15 residues. CDR3 region: CASSLERTAGYEQYF. The CDR3 bases are TGTGCCAGCAGCTTAGAGCGTACGGCGGGTTACGAGCAGTACTTC.

This clonotype was observed once. The rearrangement links TRBV6-5 to TRBJ2-1; D possibly corresponds to TRBD1 (6 bases). Between the trimmed V and J ends, which lost 2 bases and 8 bases, there was a span of 19 bases. Germline V CDR1 and CDR2: MNHEY, SVGAGI. The CDR3 is made up of 16 amino acids. CDR3 region: CASSYPLATGIHEQFF. CDR3 nucleotide sequence: TGTGCCAGCAGTTACCCCTTAGCAACAGGGATCCATGAGCAGTTCTTC.

Ten or more counts support this clonotype. The genes are TRBV9 and TRBJ2-5; 9 positions agree with TRBD2. V lost 3 bases and J lost 5; bases outside the gene matches: 5. CDR1 and CDR2 (germline): SGDLS, YYNGEE. The CDR3 totals 14 residues. The CDR3 DNA is TGTGCCAGCAGCGGTCTAGCGGGATGGGAGACCCAGTACTTC. It codes for CASSGLAGWETQYF.

This clonotype was counted many times. This sequence may be a read error, since a much larger clone differs from it by one base. V gene TRBV7-9 combines with J gene TRBJ1-1; TRBD1 might be the D (6 bases). The CDR3 extends over 13 amino acids. CDR1 is SEHNR, CDR2 FQNEAQ, per germline (reference sequence). This CDR3 is CAGRPNREPEAFF. The CDR3 coding sequence is TGTGCCGGCAGGCCAAACAGGGAACCTGAAGCTTTCTTT.

This clonotype was detected a few times. The chain couples TRBV6-6 to TRBJ1-1; D might be TRBD1 (6 bases). The V end lost 7 bases, the J end lost 4 bases, and 16 bases lay between the germline ends. Germline CDR1 reads MNHNY; CDR2 reads SVGAGI (reference sequence). This CDR3 is built from 14 residues. For the CDR3, the DNA is TGTGCCAGCATCCTACAGGGAGGAGGCACTGAAGCTTTCTTT. It specifies CASILQGGGTEAFF.

This clonotype showed up just a few times. The V call is TRBV19, the J call TRBJ2-7; D perhaps matches TRBD2 (5 bases). Germline V gives CDR1 LNHDA, CDR2 SQIVND (reference sequence). Trimming left V 0 bases short and J 0 bases short, with 12 bases between. This CDR3 contains 16 residues. The CDR3 protein is CASSIEASWSSYEQYF. The CDR3 region has the DNA TGTGCCAGTAGTATAGAAGCTAGCTGGAGCTCCTACGAGCAGTACTTC.

As DNA, the CDR3 is TGTGCCAGCTCATGGGGGGACAATGAGCAGTTCTTC. This gives the protein CASSWGDNEQFF. The chain uses TRBV18 and TRBJ2-1, with D maybe TRBD2 (6 bases). Germline CDR1 KGHSH, CDR2 LQKENI. This CDR3 is built from 12 residues. Trimming left V 5 bases short and J 5 bases short, with 7 bases between. Variable domain in full (rest from reference TRBV18 and TRBJ2-1): NAGVMQNPRHLVRRRGQEARLRCSPMKGHSHVYWYRQLPEEGLKFMVYLQKENIIDESGMPKERFSAEFPKEGPSILRIQQVVRGDSAAYFCASSWGDNEQFFGPGTRLTVL.

This clonotype counts as medium-sized. CDR3 nucleotides: TGTGCCAGCTCACCAATACAAACTGAAGCTTTCTTT. Translated, it gives CASSPIQTEAFF. The chain is built from TRBV18 and TRBJ1-1; unclear D gene. Germline V CDR1 and CDR2: KGHSH, LQKENI. V was trimmed by 2 bases and J by 5 bases, leaving 6 bases between them. The CDR3 sequence is 12 residues long.

This sequence joins TRBV27 and TRBJ2-7, with a possible D match to TRBD1 (6 bases). The germline V and J ends were trimmed by 5 bases and 3 bases, with 17 bases remaining between them. This CDR3 comprises 15 residues. Germline lookup yields CDR1 MNHEY and CDR2 SMNVEV (reference sequence). DNA for the CDR3: TGTGCCAGCAGTCTTCAGGGGCTGGGGGACTACGAGCAGTACTTC. Its translation is CASSLQGLGDYEQYF.